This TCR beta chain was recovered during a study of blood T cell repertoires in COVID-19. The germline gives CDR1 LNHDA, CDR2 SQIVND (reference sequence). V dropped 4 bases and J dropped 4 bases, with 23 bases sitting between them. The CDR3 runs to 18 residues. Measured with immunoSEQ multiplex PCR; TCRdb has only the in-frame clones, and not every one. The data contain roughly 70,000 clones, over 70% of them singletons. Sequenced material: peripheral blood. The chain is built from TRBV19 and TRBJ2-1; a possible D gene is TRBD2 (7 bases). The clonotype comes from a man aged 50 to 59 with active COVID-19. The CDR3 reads CASSKGGANKKLYNEQFF. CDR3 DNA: TGTGCCAGTAGTAAGGGGGGGGCAAACAAAAAACTTTACAATGAGCAGTTCTTC.